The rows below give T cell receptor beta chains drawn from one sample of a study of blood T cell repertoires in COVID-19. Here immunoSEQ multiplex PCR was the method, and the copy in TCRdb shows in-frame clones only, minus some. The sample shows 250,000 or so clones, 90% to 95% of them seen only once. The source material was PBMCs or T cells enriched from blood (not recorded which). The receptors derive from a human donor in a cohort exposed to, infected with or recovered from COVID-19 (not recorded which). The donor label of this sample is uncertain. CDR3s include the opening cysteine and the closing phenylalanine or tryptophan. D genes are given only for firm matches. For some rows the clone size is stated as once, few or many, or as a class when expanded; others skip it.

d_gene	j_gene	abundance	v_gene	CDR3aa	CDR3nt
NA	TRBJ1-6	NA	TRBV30	CAWSIGANNSPLHF	TGTGCCTGGAGTATAGGGGCAAATAATTCACCCCTCCACTTT
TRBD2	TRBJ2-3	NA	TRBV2	CATREAGGRDTQYF	TGTGCCACCCGGGAGGCGGGGGGGCGGGATACGCAGTATTTT
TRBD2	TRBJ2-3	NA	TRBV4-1	CASSQPRAGARTDTQYF	TGCGCCAGCAGCCAACCCAGAGCGGGGGCCCGCACAGATACGCAGTATTTT
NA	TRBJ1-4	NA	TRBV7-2	CASSWQGSNEKLFF	TGTGCCAGCAGCTGGCAGGGATCTAATGAAAAACTGTTTTTT
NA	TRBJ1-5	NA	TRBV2	CASSEGADSNQPQHF	TGTGCCAGCAGTGAAGGGGCAGATAGCAATCAGCCCCAGCATTTT
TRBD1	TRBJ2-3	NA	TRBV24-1	CATSDSDRVATDTQYF	TGTGCCACCAGTGACTCGGACAGGGTGGCGACAGATACGCAGTATTTT
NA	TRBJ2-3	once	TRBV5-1	CASSLGGSGTDTQYF	TGCGCCAGCAGCTTGGGGGGCAGCGGCACAGATACGCAGTATTTT
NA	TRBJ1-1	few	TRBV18	CASFAAPGTQAFF	TGTGCCAGCTTCGCGGCCCCCGGGACTCAAGCTTTCTTT
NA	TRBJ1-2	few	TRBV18	CASSPPAGETGGYTF	TGTGCCAGCTCACCACCTGCAGGGGAAACAGGTGGCTACACCTTC
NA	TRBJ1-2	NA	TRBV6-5	CASSYSSGPTAGYTF	TGTGCCAGCAGTTACTCGAGCGGGCCCACCGCAGGCTACACCTTC
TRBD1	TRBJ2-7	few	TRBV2	CASSIGQGTTYEQYF	TGTGCCAGCAGTATAGGACAGGGTACTACCTACGAGCAGTACTTC
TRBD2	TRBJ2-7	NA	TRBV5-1	CASSLGTRPGYEQYF	TGCGCCAGCAGCTTGGGGACTAGACCCGGATACGAGCAGTACTTC
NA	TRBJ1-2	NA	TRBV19	CATKQGQLGYTF	TGTGCCACCAAACAGGGTCAACTTGGCTACACCTTC
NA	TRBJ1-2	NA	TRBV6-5	CASSYELDYGYTF	TGTGCCAGCAGTTACGAGTTGGACTATGGCTACACCTTC
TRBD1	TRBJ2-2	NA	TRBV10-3	CAISEPLPTGAAGELFF	TGTGCCATCAGTGAACCGTTACCGACAGGGGCGGCCGGGGAGCTGTTTTTT
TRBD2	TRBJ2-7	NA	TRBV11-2	CASNPGGTSGSYEQYF	TGTGCCAGCAACCCAGGGGGGACTAGCGGATCCTACGAGCAGTACTTC
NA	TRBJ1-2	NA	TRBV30	CAWSTLQVYYGYTF	TGTGCCTGGAGTACCCTACAGGTCTACTATGGCTACACCTTC
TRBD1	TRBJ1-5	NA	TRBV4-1	CASSLLQGAGQPQHF	TGCGCCAGCAGCCTCCTCCAGGGGGCAGGGCAGCCCCAGCATTTT
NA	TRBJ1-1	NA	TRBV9	CASSVGPGGSGTEAFF	TGTGCCAGCAGCGTAGGGCCTGGGGGCTCGGGCACTGAAGCTTTCTTT
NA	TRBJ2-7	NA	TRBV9	CASSVLPGYYEQYF	TGTGCCAGCAGCGTTCTTCCAGGGTACTACGAGCAGTACTTC
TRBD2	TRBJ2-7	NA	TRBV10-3	CAISERTSGGSEQYF	TGTGCCATCAGTGAGAGGACTAGCGGGGGAAGCGAGCAGTACTTC
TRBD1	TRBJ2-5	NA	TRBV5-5	CASSWARQGRETQYF	TGTGCCAGCAGCTGGGCCAGACAGGGTAGGGAGACCCAGTACTTC
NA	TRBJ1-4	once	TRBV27	CASSLRYDGEKLFF	TGTGCCAGCAGTCTCAGGTACGACGGTGAAAAACTGTTTTTT
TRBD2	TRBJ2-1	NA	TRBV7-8	CASSPRTSGDLSYNEQFF	TGTGCCAGCAGCCCACGAACTAGCGGGGACCTCTCCTACAATGAGCAGTTCTTC
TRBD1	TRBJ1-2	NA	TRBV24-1	CATSDTGQGYGYTF	TGTGCCACCAGTGATACTGGACAGGGCTATGGCTACACCTTC
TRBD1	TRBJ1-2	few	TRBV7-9	CASSLGQGGYGYTF	TGTGCCAGCAGCCTAGGACAGGGCGGGTATGGCTACACCTTC
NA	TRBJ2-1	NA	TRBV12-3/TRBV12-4	CASSQTSNEQFF	TGTGCCAGCAGTCAAACTAGCAATGAGCAGTTCTTC
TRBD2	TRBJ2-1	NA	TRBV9	CASSVTPLGGDEQFF	TGTGCCAGCAGCGTCACCCCCCTGGGGGGGGATGAGCAGTTCTTC
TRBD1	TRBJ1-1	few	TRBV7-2	CASSSTGGYGTEAFF	TGTGCCAGCAGCTCGACAGGGGGCTACGGCACTGAAGCTTTCTTT
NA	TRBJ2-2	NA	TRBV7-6	CASRPQATGELFF	TGTGCCAGCCGACCTCAGGCGACCGGGGAGCTGTTTTTT
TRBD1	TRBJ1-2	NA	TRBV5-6	CASGRGQANYGYTF	TGTGCCAGCGGACGAGGACAGGCTAACTATGGCTACACCTTC
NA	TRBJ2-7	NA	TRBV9	CASSVGGTEYEQYF	TGTGCCAGCAGCGTAGGTGGGACTGAATACGAGCAGTACTTC
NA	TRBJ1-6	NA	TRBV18	CASSPSRTEANSPLHF	TGTGCCAGCTCGCCTAGTAGGACGGAGGCTAATTCACCCCTCCACTTT
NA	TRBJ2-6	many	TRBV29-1	CSVENSPPSGANVLTF	TGCAGCGTTGAAAACAGCCCCCCCTCTGGGGCCAACGTCCTGACTTTC
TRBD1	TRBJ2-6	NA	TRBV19	CASSLEQGMANVLTF	TGTGCCAGTAGTTTGGAACAGGGGATGGCCAACGTCCTGACTTTC
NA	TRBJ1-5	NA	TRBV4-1	CASSQDGRGTLNQPQHF	TGCGCCAGCAGCCAAGATGGGCGGGGGACCCTGAATCAGCCCCAGCATTTT